The 11 T cell receptor beta chains listed next were all sequenced from one sample in a study of radiotherapy plus CTLA-4 blockade in lung cancer (dated 2018 in TCRdb). The library was prepared using the immunoSEQ multiplex PCR assay. The immuneACCESS repertoire file appears here via TCRdb, limited to in-frame rearrangements. These files lack a portion of the clones; in checked studies, under half of the deficit traces to unresolved V genes, and the cause of the others is not known. This sample holds under 70,000 clones; about 72% were observed only once. About 4.2% of the sample rests with the top ten. Material: peripheral blood, obtained from a patient treated with radiotherapy plus ipilimumab. These TCRs come from a human donor with non-small cell lung cancer who had a complete response to radiotherapy plus ipilimumab.

With regard to this clone: This sample also contains other DNA sequences that code for the same CDR3. V gene TRBV5-1 combines with J gene TRBJ1-2, with D unclear. The CDR3 has 13 amino acids. Per germline, CDR1 SGHRS and CDR2 YFSETQ. The V gene lost 0 bases and the J gene lost 2 bases, with 5 bases spanning the gap. In DNA, the CDR3 is TGCGCCAGCAGCTTGGACACAAACTATGGCTACACCTTC. It specifies CASSLDTNYGYTF.

The chain couples TRBV2 to TRBJ1-5; 7 bases agree with TRBD1. Germline V gene sequence: CDR1 SNHLY, CDR2 FYNNEI. Trimming took 4 bases from V and 4 from J; bases not matched to a gene: 4. This CDR3 is built from 14 residues. The chain's CDR3 is CASSGQGVNQPQHF. Written as DNA, the CDR3 is TGTGCCAGCAGTGGTCAGGGGGTTAATCAGCCCCAGCATTTT.

This clone was seen only once. V is TRBV7-8 and J is TRBJ2-5, with 8 bases aligning to TRBD2. The CDR3 covers 15 residues. Per germline, CDR1 SGHVS and CDR2 FQNEAQ. V shed 5 bases, J shed 5 bases, and the junction held 10 bases outside the gene matches. The CDR3 spells CASSPSGRLVETQYF. In DNA form, the CDR3 reads TGTGCCAGCAGCCCTAGCGGGCGCCTTGTGGAGACCCAGTACTTC. The whole variable domain, remainder taken from reference TRBV7-8 and TRBJ2-5, is GAGVSQSPRYKVAKRGQDVALRCDPISGHVSLFWYQQALGQGPEFLTYFQNEAQLDKSGLPSDRFFAERPEGSVSTLKIQRTQQEDSAVYLCASSPSGRLVETQYFGPGTRLLVL.

This clone occurred a few times. The chain uses TRBV14 and TRBJ1-6, with D unresolved. The length of the CDR3 is 15 residues. The V and J ends lost 4 bases and 9 bases respectively, with 16 bases between them. Germline CDR1 and CDR2: SGHDN and FVKESK. In nucleotides, the CDR3 is TGTGCCAGCAGCCCCGTGCGGAATACGGGTTCACCCCTCCACTTT. This sequence encodes CASSPVRNTGSPLHF.

The chain has TRBV4-3 and TRBJ2-1, with D unresolved. Trimming stripped 4 bases from V and 5 bases from J, with 9 bases between. The CDR3 contains 13 residues. From germline, CDR1 is LGHNA and CDR2 YSLEER. DNA of the CDR3: TGCGCCAGCAGCCGAACCACGGACAATGAGCAGTTCTTC. It codes for CASSRTTDNEQFF.

The chain employs TRBV15 and TRBJ2-7, with 7 positions matching TRBD1. This CDR3 has 14 amino acids. Germline V CDR1 and CDR2: LNHNV, YYDKDF (reference sequence). The J segment lost 6 bases and the V segment lost 3 bases, leaving 8 bases of the junction unmatched. The CDR3 region is CATSRAKGASEQYF. CDR3 nucleotides: TGTGCCACCAGCAGGGCCAAGGGGGCCAGCGAGCAGTACTTC.

The chain couples TRBV6-5 to TRBJ2-5, with D maybe TRBD2 (7 bases). The V gene's germline CDR1 is MNHEY and CDR2 SVGAGI. The V end lost 0 bases, the J end lost 4 bases, and 15 bases lay between the germline ends. This CDR3 is built from 16 residues. The CDR3 DNA sequence: TGTGCCAGCAGTTACTCGTTTAGCCGGGGGGCAGAGACCCAGTACTTC. Amino acid sequence: CASSYSFSRGAETQYF.

The chain joins TRBV14 to TRBJ1-3; maybe TRBD1 (5 bases). This CDR3 spans 16 amino acids. CDR1 and CDR2 (germline): SGHDN, FVKESK. Deletions cut 0 bases from V and 4 bases from J, with 13 bases between. DNA for the CDR3: TGTGCCAGCAGCCAAGAGGGCCTCGGGGCAGGAAACACCATATATTTT. Translating it yields CASSQEGLGAGNTIYF.

This rearrangement joins TRBV30 to TRBJ2-7; tentative D call: TRBD2 (5 bases). The V and J ends lost 0 bases and 2 bases respectively, with 8 bases between them. In germline, CDR1 is GTSNPN, CDR2 SVGIG (reference sequence). This CDR3 region has 13 residues. The CDR3: CAWSVHGAYEQYV. CDR3 coding DNA: TGTGCCTGGAGTGTACACGGGGCCTACGAGCAGTACGTC.

The chain joins TRBV7-2 to TRBJ2-7, with 8 bases fitting TRBD1. CDR1 and CDR2 from the germline V gene are SGHTA and FQGNSA. The CDR3 covers 15 residues. Trimming at V came to 4 bases and at J to 2 bases, leaving 7 bases not matched to a gene. For the CDR3, the DNA is TGTGCCAGCAGCTACAGCGACAGGGGCGCCTACGAGCAGTACGTC. Its translation is CASSYSDRGAYEQYV.

This clone showed up just a few times. This chain uses TRBV28 with TRBJ2-5; weak D call: TRBD2 (5 bases). With 2 bases removed from V and 3 bases from J, the gap between germline ends came to 13 bases. From germline, CDR1 is MDHEN and CDR2 SYDVKM. CDR3 length: 15 amino acids. The CDR3 is CASSLKRRDKETQYF. The CDR3 coding sequence is TGTGCCAGCAGTTTAAAAAGACGGGATAAAGAGACCCAGTACTTC. The full variable domain, in which reference TRBV28 and TRBJ2-5 provide the parts outside the CDR3, is DVKVTQSSRYLVKRTGEKVFLECVQDMDHENMFWYRQDPGLGLRLIYFSYDVKMKEKGDIPEGYSVSREKKERFSLILESASTNQTSMYLCASSLKRRDKETQYFGPGTRLLVL.